This TCR beta chain emerged from a study of shared clonotypes between healthy human individuals. An assay was performed, and its level was deep. The DNA input per sorted-subset replicate PCR was about 190 ng, corresponding to some 27,000 T cell genomes. TCRdb's table, derived via immunoSEQ multiplex PCR, lists solely in-frame clones and lacks some. The table includes roughly 300,000 clones, roughly 87% detected once. CDR1 and CDR2 from the germline V gene are LNHNV and YYDKDF (reference sequence). The CDR3 consists of 15 residues. V lost 5 bases and J lost 7, with 20 bases in between. Researchers reported that CD8 memory united CD45RO+ cells with CCR7-negative CD45RA+ TemRA cells.

This clonotype was obtained from a man in his late teens or twenties in good health. The chain is built from TRBV15 and TRBJ1-2; TRBD1 might be the D (5 bases). Sequencing was done on a sample of memory CD8+ T cells sorted from blood. The subset is: CD45RO+ cells pooled with CCR7-negative TemRA cells. CDR3 loop: CATSGSRAGTAGYTF. The CDR3 nucleotides are TGTGCCACCAGCGGGTCTCGCGCTGGGACGGCTGGCTACACCTTC.